Listed below are T cell receptor beta chains from one sample, sequenced in a study of Ad26.COV2.S vaccination and SARS-CoV-2 variants. The protocol was immunoSEQ multiplex PCR, while the TCRdb copy is restricted to in-frame clones and leaves out a portion. The sample shows approximately 450,000 clones, approximately 92% of them seen only once. The source was peripheral blood, collected in a trial of Ad26.COV2.S vaccine versus placebo. These receptors all stem from a person between 18 and 60 years old who received the Ad26.COV2.S COVID-19 vaccine or a placebo. Each CDR3 is given with its conserved first and last residue. Each record gives: D gene, J gene, V gene, clone size, CDR3 protein, CDR3 DNA. The D gene is left open where the match is weak. Clone size is not always given. Where it is, it says once, few, many or a class for expanded clones.

>TRBD2|TRBJ2-3|TRBV28|.
CASRSGGSTDTQYF
TGTGCCAGCAGGAGCGGGGGGAGCACAGATACGCAGTATTTT
>TRBD2|TRBJ2-3|TRBV27|.
CASSPHATLLAGGPTDTQYF
TGTGCCAGCAGTCCCCACGCTACCTTACTAGCGGGAGGGCCCACAGATACGCAGTATTTT
>.|TRBJ1-1|TRBV19|.
CASTFRGQRDTEAFF
TGTGCCAGTACCTTCCGGGGGCAGAGAGACACTGAAGCTTTCTTT
>TRBD2|TRBJ2-2|TRBV2|.
CASLLSGANTGELFF
TGTGCCAGCTTACTTAGCGGGGCGAACACCGGGGAGCTGTTTTTT
>.|TRBJ2-1|TRBV6-2/TRBV6-3|.
CASSAGTTNEQFF
TGTGCCAGCAGCGCCGGGACGACCAATGAGCAGTTCTTC
>.|TRBJ1-1|TRBV29-1|.
CSVLGGTEAFF
TGCAGCGTTTTAGGGGGCACTGAAGCTTTCTTT
>.|TRBJ1-2|TRBV29-1|.
CSVEGGAGGYTF
TGCAGCGTTGAAGGGGGCGCGGGCGGCTACACCTTC
>TRBD2|TRBJ2-4|TRBV6-2/TRBV6-3|.
CASSYGIAGSKNIQYF
TGTGCCAGCAGTTACGGGATAGCGGGGTCAAAAAACATTCAGTACTTC
>.|TRBJ1-6|TRBV7-9|.
CASSLESTFNSPLHF
TGTGCCAGCAGCTTAGAATCCACCTTTAATTCACCCCTCCACTTT
>TRBD2|TRBJ2-1|TRBV9|.
CASSVGLVYNEQFF
TGTGCCAGCAGCGTGGGACTAGTCTACAATGAGCAGTTCTTC
>TRBD2|TRBJ2-3|TRBV5-6|.
CASSEAGLAGSTDTQYF
TGTGCCAGCAGCGAAGCGGGACTAGCGGGGAGCACAGATACGCAGTATTTT
>.|TRBJ2-1|TRBV5-1|.
CASSRGQNNEQFF
TGCGCCAGCAGCCGGGGGCAGAACAATGAGCAGTTCTTC
>.|TRBJ2-1|TRBV5-6|.
CASSLEGGGVYNEQFF
TGTGCCAGCAGCTTGGAAGGCGGAGGGGTCTACAATGAGCAGTTCTTC
>TRBD2|TRBJ2-1|TRBV5-6|.
CASSLYTAGGAYNEQFF
TGTGCCAGCAGCTTGTATACGGCGGGAGGGGCCTACAATGAGCAGTTCTTC
>.|TRBJ1-2|TRBV6-6|.
CASSYSHTANYGYTF
TGTGCCAGCAGTTACTCACATACAGCTAACTATGGCTACACCTTC
>.|TRBJ2-7|TRBV13|.
CASSHSGNKRNHYEQYF
TGTGCCAGCAGCCATAGTGGCAATAAGCGGAACCACTACGAGCAGTACTTC
>TRBD1|TRBJ1-1|TRBV29-1|.
CSAASRGQNTEAFF
TGCAGCGCCGCAAGCAGGGGGCAGAACACTGAAGCTTTCTTT
>.|TRBJ2-1|TRBV6-5|.
CASSYASGQGYNEQFF
TGTGCCAGCAGTTACGCCTCGGGGCAGGGTTACAATGAGCAGTTCTTC
>.|TRBJ1-1|TRBV6-5|.
CASSYQGMNTEAFF
TGTGCCAGCAGTTACCAGGGGATGAACACTGAAGCTTTCTTT
>.|TRBJ1-6|TRBV20-1|once
CTGGGHSPLHF
TGCACTGGGGGGGGGCATTCACCCCTCCACTTT
>.|TRBJ2-2|TRBV3-1/TRBV3-2|.
CASSPGKNTGELFF
TGTGCCAGCAGCCCCGGGAAGAACACCGGGGAGCTGTTTTTT
>TRBD1|TRBJ2-7|TRBV2|.
CASSDIPTGWTYEQYF
TGTGCCAGCAGTGACATTCCGACAGGGTGGACCTACGAGCAGTACTTC
>.|TRBJ2-1|TRBV28|.
CASSSTTSGANEQFF
TGTGCCAGCAGTTCCACGACCTCGGGAGCCAATGAGCAGTTCTTC
>.|TRBJ2-3|TRBV28|.
CASSSQRTVSTDTQYF
TGTGCCAGCAGTTCCCAGCGGACCGTTAGCACAGATACGCAGTATTTT
>.|TRBJ1-6|TRBV14|.
CASSPLGRADSPLHF
TGTGCCAGCAGCCCCTTGGGTAGGGCCGATTCACCCCTCCACTTT
>.|TRBJ2-7|TRBV27|.
CASSPDRLYEQYF
TGTGCCAGCAGTCCTGACAGGCTCTACGAGCAGTACTTC
>.|TRBJ2-7|TRBV7-6|once
CASSSGPRRHEQYF
TGTGCCAGCAGCTCGGGACCGCGCCGCCACGAGCAGTACTTC
>.|TRBJ1-5|TRBV2|once
CASSGSGRGGQPQHF
TGTGCCAGCAGTGGGTCAGGGAGGGGAGGTCAGCCCCAGCATTTT
>.|TRBJ1-1|TRBV28|few
CASSLMRKVNTEAFF
TGTGCCAGCAGTTTAATGCGGAAGGTGAACACTGAAGCTTTCTTT
>.|TRBJ2-7|TRBV12-3/TRBV12-4|.
CASSFLSFHEQYF
TGTGCCAGCAGTTTTCTGAGCTTCCACGAGCAGTACTTC
>.|TRBJ1-1|TRBV30|.
CAWSGGLVMNTEAFF
TGTGCCTGGAGTGGGGGTCTAGTCATGAACACTGAAGCTTTCTTT
>TRBD2|TRBJ2-7|TRBV19|.
CASSSSGSMNEQYF
TGTGCCAGTAGCTCTAGCGGGAGTATGAACGAGCAGTACTTC
>TRBD2|TRBJ2-7|TRBV7-2|once
CASSFGLAASYEQYF
TGTGCCAGCAGCTTCGGGCTAGCGGCTTCCTACGAGCAGTACTTC
>.|TRBJ2-7|TRBV5-1|.
CASSLGTDYYEQYF
TGCGCCAGCAGCTTGGGGACAGACTACTACGAGCAGTACTTC
>.|TRBJ2-6|TRBV9|.
CASSVDPGRGVLTF
TGTGCCAGCAGCGTAGATCCAGGGCGCGGGGTCCTGACTTTC